This TCR beta chain was sequenced in a study of CD8 T cells in ankylosing spondylitis. Study-wide results and limits: A TCR beta motif made of eight highly homologous variants seemed typical of ankylosing spondylitis blood. Relatively scarce in peripheral blood, disease-linked clones were CD8+.

This clonotype was recorded a few times. Its antigen is as yet unknown. It was by quantitative 5'-RACE with molecular barcodes that TCR beta libraries were made. TCRdb recomputed calls from the 5' RACE reads with MiXCR, one row per CDR3 protein. Found here are 150,000 or so distinct CDR3 sequences, 30% to 35% of them singletons; the top ten hold about 6.3%. V lost 4 bases to trimming and J lost 5 bases; unmatched junction nucleotides: 6. Per germline, CDR1 SGHDT and CDR2 YYEEEE. There are 15 residues in the CDR3. Sequences were obtained from synovial fluid, either unsorted or a sorted T cell fraction (not recorded which). The receptor was isolated from a male donor with ankylosing spondylitis. This sequence joins TRBV5-6 and TRBJ2-7, with 13 positions matching TRBD2. Here the CDR3 reads CASSLLAGGYHEQYF. In DNA, the CDR3 is TGTGCCAGCAGCCTACTAGCGGGAGGGTACCACGAGCAGTACTTC.